This TCR beta chain was sequenced for a study of blood T cell repertoires in COVID-19. Study-wide background: T cells, B-cell-depleted T cells, or PBMCs supplied cDNA or gDNA.

How the authors handled the data: Reference gene primer amplification gave estimated nucleated cell counts. Profiled with immunoSEQ multiplex PCR; TCRdb holds only in-frame clones, not every one. The DNA was the basis for D and trimming; V, J and clone size are from that table. The repertoire holds 200,000 to 300,000 clones, with about nine tenths as singletons. This CDR3 is built from 17 residues. Germline V CDR1 and CDR2: SGHNT, YYREEE (reference sequence). V lost 3 bases, J lost 0 bases, and 6 bases stayed unmatched. This receptor was obtained from a woman in her thirties or forties who had recovered from COVID-19. The chain carries TRBV5-4 and TRBJ2-6, with TRBD1 identical over 7 bases. Sequenced input: peripheral blood. CDR3: CASSSPDRSSGANVLTF. The CDR3 bases are TGTGCCAGCAGCTCCCCGGACAGGAGCTCTGGGGCCAACGTCCTGACTTTC.